The 24 T cell receptor beta chains given below trace back to one sample, sequenced in a study of blood T cell repertoires in COVID-19 (TCRdb year 2020). The library was obtained by the immunoSEQ multiplex PCR assay. The table was pulled from immuneACCESS by TCRdb, which kept in-frame rearrangements only. Such tables lose some clones; where checked, under half of the loss comes from unresolved V genes, and the rest has no known cause. This sample gives 150,000 to 200,000 clones in total; around 80% of them show up just once. Together, the top ten hold about 20% of the sample. The sequenced sample consisted of PBMCs or T cells enriched from blood (not recorded which). Every receptor here comes from a woman aged 70 to 79 in a cohort exposed to, infected with or recovered from COVID-19 (not recorded which).

The chain employs TRBV4-1 and TRBJ2-6; perhaps TRBD1 as D (6 bases). V gave up 0 bases and J gave up 0 bases, with 15 bases separating them. CDR1 is MGHRA, CDR2 YSYEKL, per germline. The CDR3 loop spans 19 amino acids. CDR3 sequence (DNA): TGCGCCAGCAGCCAAGATAGCTTCAGGGGTCGCTCTGGGGCCAACGTCCTGACTTTC. It specifies CASSQDSFRGRSGANVLTF.

V usage is TRBV5-1 and J usage is TRBJ2-1; 10 positions agree with TRBD2. The germline V gene encodes CDR1 SGHRS and CDR2 YFSETQ. This CDR3 region has 15 residues. V lost 0 bases and J lost 5; bases outside the gene matches: 2. The CDR3: CASSLGGTSDNEQFF. CDR3 DNA sequence: TGCGCCAGCAGCTTGGGAGGGACTAGCGACAATGAGCAGTTCTTC. Filled out from reference TRBV5-1 and TRBJ2-1, the complete variable domain reads KAGVTQTPRYLIKTRGQQVTLSCSPISGHRSVSWYQQTPGQGLQFLFEYFSETQRNKGNFPGRFSGRQFSNSRSEMNVSTLELGDSALYLCASSLGGTSDNEQFFGPGTRLTVL.

This clone occurred a few times. The chain employs TRBV4-1 and TRBJ1-2, with D unclear. The CDR3 contains 13 residues. Germline V gene data show CDR1 as MGHRA and CDR2 as YSYEKL. The V gene lost 3 bases and the J gene lost 5 bases, with 10 bases spanning the gap. The CDR3, as DNA: TGCGCCAGCAGCCATTTTCCCAGGTATGGCTACACCTTC. This gives the protein CASSHFPRYGYTF.

V and J are TRBV5-4 and TRBJ2-5; TRBD2 agrees at 8 bases. Per the germline V gene, CDR1 is SGHNT and CDR2 is YYREEE (reference sequence). This CDR3 region has 14 residues. The V gene end was trimmed by 4 bases and the J gene end by 4 bases; junction bases not matched to a gene: 6. CDR3 DNA: TGTGCCAGCAGCATCGGACTAGCAGCAGAGACCCAGTACTTC. It yields the protein CASSIGLAAETQYF.

This clone was seen just once. V and J are TRBV9 and TRBJ1-3; the D is unclear. Germline loops: CDR1 SGDLS, CDR2 YYNGEE. CDR3 length: 16 residues. V was pared by 0 bases and J by 0 bases, with 10 bases between. CDR3 in DNA: TGTGCCAGCAGCGTAGACAGCTTTATCTCTGGAAACACCATATATTTT. This sequence encodes CASSVDSFISGNTIYF.

This chain joins TRBV7-2 and TRBJ2-1; TRBD2 might be the D (7 bases). Per the germline V gene, CDR1 is SGHTA and CDR2 is FQGNSA. The CDR3 runs 16 residues. The V gene lost 4 bases and the J gene lost 10 bases, with 23 bases spanning the gap. CDR3 nucleotide sequence: TGTGCCAGCAGCTCCCCGGGGGGCCCGGGTAAGATGGAGCAGTTCTTC. Amino acids: CASSSPGGPGKMEQFF.

This clone appeared a few times. The rearrangement uses TRBV6-1 and TRBJ2-3, with a possible D match to TRBD1 (6 bases). The CDR3 consists of 14 residues. Germline CDR1 is MNHNS and CDR2 is SASEGT. Deletions cut 3 bases from V and 4 bases from J, with 11 bases between. The DNA of the CDR3 is TGTGCCAGCAGTGATACAGGGAGAGCAGATACGCAGTATTTT. Encoded protein: CASSDTGRADTQYF.

The genes are TRBV7-5 and TRBJ2-1; TRBD2, the table's D call, lacks a check against the DNA. TRBV7-5 corresponds to a pseudogene. CDR3 length equals 13 residues. The CDR3: CARSLGTSGSWFF. The CDR3 DNA sequence: TGTGCCAGAAGCTTAGGGACTAGCGGGAGTTGGTTCTTC.

The J gene is TRBJ2-3, the V gene TRBV5-1, with 9 bases lining up with TRBD1. Trimming removed 7 bases from V and 7 bases from J; junction bases left unmatched: 7. The CDR3 contains 13 residues. Per the germline V gene, CDR1 is SGHRS and CDR2 is YFSETQ. This chain's CDR3 is CASLEDRGYTQYF. CDR3 bases: TGCGCCAGCCTAGAGGACAGGGGTTATACGCAGTATTTT.

This clone was seen a single time. The rearrangement uses TRBV2 and TRBJ1-2; 9 bases match TRBD1. Germline V lookup: CDR1 SNHLY, CDR2 FYNNEI. Trimming took 4 bases from V and 5 from J; bases not matched to a gene: 5. The CDR3 has 14 residues. The CDR3 loop reads CASSGTGDRYGYTF. In nucleotides, the CDR3 is TGTGCCAGCAGTGGGACAGGGGATCGGTATGGCTACACCTTC.

J is TRBJ2-5 and V is TRBV5-1; 7 bases fit TRBD1. V lost 5 bases, J lost 6 bases, and 10 bases stayed unmatched. The CDR3 covers 14 residues. Germline CDR1 SGHRS, CDR2 YFSETQ. CDR3 protein: CASSPQGVGKTQYF. DNA for the CDR3: TGCGCCAGCAGTCCGCAGGGGGTGGGGAAGACCCAGTACTTC.

V gene TRBV7-9 combines with J gene TRBJ1-4, with a weak D call TRBD1 (5 bases). Trimming took 1 base from V and 7 from J, leaving 13 bases between them. CDR3 size: 15 residues. Germline V CDR1 and CDR2: SEHNR, FQNEAQ (reference sequence). This CDR3 is CASSLDGGEAEKLFF. DNA for the CDR3: TGTGCCAGCAGCTTAGACGGGGGGGAGGCTGAAAAACTGTTTTTT.

The V and J genes are TRBV18 and TRBJ2-1, with a tentative D call TRBD1 (5 bases). CDR1 is KGHSH and CDR2 is LQKENI in the germline V gene. V lost 3 bases and J lost 5, with 11 bases in between. The CDR3 runs to 14 residues. For the CDR3, the DNA is TGTGCCAGCTCACCCGCAGGGCAAGACAATGAGCAGTTCTTC. Protein sequence: CASSPAGQDNEQFF.

V usage is TRBV27 and J usage is TRBJ2-6; TRBD1 agrees at 7 bases. Germline values: CDR1 MNHEY, CDR2 SMNVEV (reference sequence). Unmatched junction bases numbered 4, after V lost 6 bases and J lost 2 bases. CDR3 size: 15 residues. This CDR3 is CASSRDRAGANVLTF. CDR3 bases: TGTGCCAGCAGCCGCGACAGGGCTGGGGCCAACGTCCTGACTTTC.

The chain combines TRBV7-9 with TRBJ2-5; 7 positions match TRBD1. The CDR3 sequence is 14 residues long. Germline V CDR1 and CDR2: SEHNR, FQNEAQ (reference sequence). The junction had 5 bases not matched to a gene; V was cut back by 6 bases and J by 1 base. CDR3 coding DNA: TGTGCCAGCAGAGAAGGGACAGTCCAAGAGACCCAGTACTTC. This gives the protein CASREGTVQETQYF.

This clone has a single count. The chain has TRBV6-2 or TRBV6-3 and TRBJ2-1; the match to TRBD2 covers 8 bases. Germline CDR1 is MNHEY and CDR2 is SVGEGT. J lost 10 bases, V lost 5 bases, and 13 bases had no gene match. The CDR3 loop spans 15 amino acids. Written as DNA, the CDR3 is TGTGCCAGCAGTAGGGGGGCGGCGGGAGGCGGAGAGCAGTTCTTC. Protein sequence: CASSRGAAGGGEQFF.

The V call is TRBV9, the J call TRBJ2-7; 10 bases map to TRBD2. The CDR3 is made up of 15 amino acids. CDR1 SGDLS and CDR2 YYNGEE come from the germline V gene. J lost 1 base, V lost 1 base, and 2 bases had no gene match. CDR3 sequence (DNA): TGTGCCAGCAGCGTATCTAGCGGGAGTTCCTACGAGCAGTACTTC. Translating it yields CASSVSSGSSYEQYF.

The CDR3 protein is CASSYRFPGRNTEAFF. Written as DNA, the CDR3 is TGTGCCAGTAGTTACAGGTTCCCTGGACGGAACACTGAAGCTTTCTTT. This chain joins TRBV19 and TRBJ1-1, with D perhaps matching TRBD1 (5 bases). V lost 5 bases to trimming and J lost 1 base, with 17 bases between them. Germline V CDR1 and CDR2: LNHDA, SQIVND (reference sequence). There are 16 residues in the CDR3.

The V call is TRBV29-1, the J call TRBJ2-1; 7 bases line up with TRBD1. V was clipped by 6 bases and J by 7 bases; unmatched bases: 6. The length of the CDR3 is 12 residues. Germline V gene lookup returns CDR1 SQVTM and CDR2 ANQGSEA. CDR3 bases: TGCAGCGTCGACAGGGTAGCGAATGAGCAGTTCTTC. Translation gives CSVDRVANEQFF.

The chain uses TRBV30 and TRBJ2-7; the D gene is possibly TRBD1 (5 bases). Germline V lookup: CDR1 GTSNPN, CDR2 SVGIG (reference sequence). CDR3 length equals 13 residues. Trimming pared 5 bases from V and 0 bases from J, leaving 11 bases between. CDR3 nucleotide sequence: TGTGCCTGGTCCCACAGGAGCTCCTACGAGCAGTACTTC. Protein product: CAWSHRSSYEQYF.

This chain uses TRBV19 with TRBJ2-2; 10 nucleotides match TRBD2. This CDR3 is built from 15 residues. Germline V CDR1 and CDR2: LNHDA, SQIVND (reference sequence). After removal of 4 bases from V and 6 bases from J, the junction contained 5 bases not matched to a gene. The CDR3 here is CASSTLAGVAGELFF. CDR3 bases: TGTGCCAGTAGTACCCTAGCGGGAGTAGCCGGGGAGCTGTTTTTT.

The CDR3 DNA sequence: TGTGCCAGCAGCCTAAAGCGGAATGGCTACACCTTC. Its protein is CASSLKRNGYTF. V usage is TRBV12-3 or TRBV12-4 and J usage is TRBJ1-2; D ambiguous. The CDR3 contains 12 residues. Trimming cost V 6 bases and J 6 bases, with 11 bases left between them.

The J gene is TRBJ1-2, the V gene TRBV4-1; TRBD1 might be the D (5 bases). The ends were cut back, 4 bases at V and 3 bases at J, with 15 bases in the middle. The CDR3 runs 15 residues. Per the germline V gene, CDR1 is MGHRA and CDR2 is YSYEKL. The CDR3 loop is CASSPSWGRDYGYTF. CDR3 bases: TGCGCCAGCAGCCCCTCATGGGGGAGGGACTATGGCTACACCTTC.

The chain links TRBV15 to TRBJ1-4; 8 nucleotides match TRBD1. J gave up 3 bases and V 5 bases, and 5 bases lay outside the gene matches. CDR1 is LNHNV and CDR2 is YYDKDF in the germline V gene (reference sequence). The CDR3 runs to 15 residues. The DNA for the CDR3 is TGTGCCACCAGCCGAACAGGGGGTGCTAATGAAAAACTGTTTTTT. Protein product: CATSRTGGANEKLFF. The full variable domain, in which reference TRBV15 and TRBJ1-4 provide the parts outside the CDR3, is DAMVIQNPRYQVTQFGKPVTLSCSQTLNHNVMYWYQQKSSQAPKLLFHYYDKDFNNEADTPDNFQSRRPNTSFCFLDIRSPGLGDTAMYLCATSRTGGANEKLFFGSGTQLSVL.